Reported below is one T cell receptor (beta chain). This sample was taken from a study of blood T cell repertoires in COVID-19. At the level of the study: The analysed material was cDNA or gDNA that came from T cells, B-cell-depleted T cells, or PBMCs.

CDR1 is SGHRS, CDR2 YFSETQ, per germline. Unmatched junction bases numbered 4, after V lost 2 bases and J lost 3 bases. The CDR3 runs 14 residues. Per the original methods: How many nucleated cells were present was estimated from reference gene primer amplification. Only in-frame clones appear in the TCRdb table, and some are missing; sequencing was by immunoSEQ multiplex PCR. From that table come the V and J calls and clone size; the DNA was used to work out D and trimming. The table has some 110,000 clones, about 85% seen once. Sequenced: peripheral blood. The chain carries TRBV5-1 and TRBJ2-7; 8 bases line up with TRBD1. This receptor was obtained from a man aged 40-49 years with acute or convalescent COVID-19. CDR3 bases: TGCGCCAGCAGCTTCGGGACAGGCGGCTACGAGCAGTACTTC. Its protein product is CASSFGTGGYEQYF.